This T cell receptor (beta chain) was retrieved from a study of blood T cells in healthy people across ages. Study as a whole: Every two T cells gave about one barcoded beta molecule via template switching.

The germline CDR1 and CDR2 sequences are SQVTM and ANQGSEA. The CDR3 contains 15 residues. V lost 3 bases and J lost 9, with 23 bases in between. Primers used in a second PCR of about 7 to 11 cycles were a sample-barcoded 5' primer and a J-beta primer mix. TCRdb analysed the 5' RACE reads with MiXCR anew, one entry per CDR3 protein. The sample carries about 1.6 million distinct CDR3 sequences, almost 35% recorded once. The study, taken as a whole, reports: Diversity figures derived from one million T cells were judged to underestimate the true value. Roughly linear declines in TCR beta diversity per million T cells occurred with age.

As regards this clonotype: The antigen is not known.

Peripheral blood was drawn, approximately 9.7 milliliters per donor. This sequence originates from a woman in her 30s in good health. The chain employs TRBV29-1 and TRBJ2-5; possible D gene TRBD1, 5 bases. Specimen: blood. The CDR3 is CSVESSPREDQPQYF. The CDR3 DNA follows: TGCAGCGTTGAGAGTTCACCCAGGGAAGATCAGCCCCAGTACTTC.